These T cell receptor beta chains were read from a single sample in a study of response to subunit inactivated influenza vaccine. A single record per CDR3 protein comes from TCRdb applying MiXCR to the RT-PCR reads. The table shows some 500,000 distinct CDR3 sequences, with about 25% occurring only once. The material sequenced was CD4+ T cells sorted from PBMCs, taken about 5 days after vaccination. Source of these receptors: a man between 45 and 60 years old who received an inactivated influenza vaccine. Each CDR3 is given with its conserved first and last residue. The order of the fields is clone size, V gene, J gene, D gene, CDR3 DNA, CDR3 protein. D genes are given only for firm matches. Not every row has a clone size; where given, it reads once, few, many or a size class.

clone_size: few; v_call: TRBV7-9; j_call: TRBJ2-7; d_call: -; cdr3_nt: TGTGCCAGCAGCTTAAAGGGTACGGTCAACTCCTACGAGCAGTACTTC; cdr3_aa: CASSLKGTVNSYEQYF
clone_size: few; v_call: TRBV10-1; j_call: TRBJ1-1; d_call: -; cdr3_nt: TGCGCCAGCAAGAACAGTTTGAACACTGAAGCTTTCTTT; cdr3_aa: CASKNSLNTEAFF
clone_size: few; v_call: TRBV12-3/TRBV12-4; j_call: TRBJ1-5; d_call: -; cdr3_nt: TGTGCCAGCAGCGACAGTTATAGCAATCAGCCCCAGCATTTT; cdr3_aa: CASSDSYSNQPQHF
clone_size: many; v_call: TRBV10-3; j_call: TRBJ1-2; d_call: -; cdr3_nt: TGTGCCATCAACGCGGGCCGGGACATCAACTATGGCTACACCTTC; cdr3_aa: CAINAGRDINYGYTF
clone_size: few; v_call: TRBV20-1; j_call: TRBJ2-1; d_call: TRBD2; cdr3_nt: TGCAGTGCTGATAGCGGGAGAGAGTACAATGAGCAGTTCTTC; cdr3_aa: CSADSGREYNEQFF
clone_size: -; v_call: TRBV18; j_call: TRBJ2-2; d_call: TRBD1; cdr3_nt: TGTGCCAGCTCACCACTCGGACAGGGGAACACCGGGGAGCTGTTTTTT; cdr3_aa: CASSPLGQGNTGELFF
clone_size: few; v_call: TRBV5-6; j_call: TRBJ2-3; d_call: TRBD2; cdr3_nt: TGTGCCAGCAGCTGGGGAGCGGGGGGGCCTACAGATACGCAGTATTTT; cdr3_aa: CASSWGAGGPTDTQYF
clone_size: -; v_call: TRBV15; j_call: TRBJ2-1; d_call: TRBD2; cdr3_nt: TGTGCCACCAGCAAAGGTCCCATTAGCGGGCAGCAGTTCTTC; cdr3_aa: CATSKGPISGQQFF
clone_size: -; v_call: TRBV10-3; j_call: TRBJ2-2; d_call: TRBD2; cdr3_nt: TGTGCCACCCACTTGAGCGGGAGGGCGCCCGGGGAGCTGTTTTTT; cdr3_aa: CATHLSGRAPGELFF
clone_size: many; v_call: TRBV5-1; j_call: TRBJ2-3; d_call: -; cdr3_nt: TGCGCCAGCAGCTCCGGGACCCCCGGCACAGATACGCAGTATTTT; cdr3_aa: CASSSGTPGTDTQYF
clone_size: -; v_call: TRBV12-3/TRBV12-4; j_call: TRBJ2-1; d_call: TRBD2; cdr3_nt: TGTGCCAGCAGTTTCCCCTCGCGTGGTGTAGCGGGAGTTGAGCAGTTCTTC; cdr3_aa: CASSFPSRGVAGVEQFF
clone_size: -; v_call: TRBV7-2; j_call: TRBJ2-7; d_call: TRBD2; cdr3_nt: TGTGCCAGCAGCTCAGCGGGGGGGCCCAACGAGCAGTACTTC; cdr3_aa: CASSSAGGPNEQYF
clone_size: -; v_call: TRBV2; j_call: TRBJ2-1; d_call: TRBD1; cdr3_nt: TGTGCCAGCGGGCGCCGGGAAGCCCGGGACAGGGTACGATACAATGAGCAGTTCTTC; cdr3_aa: CASGRREARDRVRYNEQFF
clone_size: -; v_call: TRBV12-3/TRBV12-4; j_call: TRBJ2-1; d_call: TRBD2; cdr3_nt: TGTGCCAGCAGTTGGGGCGCGGGAGATAATGAGCAGTTCTTC; cdr3_aa: CASSWGAGDNEQFF
clone_size: -; v_call: TRBV29-1; j_call: TRBJ2-3; d_call: TRBD1; cdr3_nt: TGCAGCGTTGAAGGGACACAGGGGAGAGGGACAGATACGCAGTATTTT; cdr3_aa: CSVEGTQGRGTDTQYF
clone_size: -; v_call: TRBV5-1; j_call: TRBJ2-7; d_call: TRBD1; cdr3_nt: TGCGCCAGTAGTCCACCGGGACAGACAACCTACGAGCAGTACTTC; cdr3_aa: CASSPPGQTTYEQYF
clone_size: -; v_call: TRBV15; j_call: TRBJ2-7; d_call: -; cdr3_nt: TGTGCCACCAGCAGAGATTTCCACGAGCAGTACTTC; cdr3_aa: CATSRDFHEQYF
clone_size: few; v_call: TRBV5-1; j_call: TRBJ2-1; d_call: -; cdr3_nt: TGCGCCAGCAGACCCGGACAGAACTCCTACAATGAGCAGTTCTTC; cdr3_aa: CASRPGQNSYNEQFF
clone_size: -; v_call: TRBV4-3; j_call: TRBJ2-7; d_call: -; cdr3_nt: TGCGCCAGCAGCCAAGACGCTTGGGGAGCCGAGCAGTACTTC; cdr3_aa: CASSQDAWGAEQYF
clone_size: once; v_call: TRBV20-1; j_call: TRBJ2-5; d_call: TRBD2; cdr3_nt: TGCAGTGCTATTGTCATTGGACTAGCGGGGGAGGAGACCCAGTACTTC; cdr3_aa: CSAIVIGLAGEETQYF
clone_size: -; v_call: TRBV7-2; j_call: TRBJ1-2; d_call: -; cdr3_nt: TGTGCCAGCAGCCGTGATAGACAGGCTGCGGGTGGCTACACCTTC; cdr3_aa: CASSRDRQAAGGYTF
clone_size: -; v_call: TRBV6-6; j_call: TRBJ2-1; d_call: TRBD2; cdr3_nt: TGTGCCAGCAGTTCAGGACTAGCGAAGCAGTTCTTC; cdr3_aa: CASSSGLAKQFF
clone_size: once; v_call: TRBV9; j_call: TRBJ2-3; d_call: TRBD2; cdr3_nt: TGTGCCAGCAGCGTAGCGCTAGCGGGATACACAGATACGCAGTATTTT; cdr3_aa: CASSVALAGYTDTQYF
clone_size: few; v_call: TRBV7-2; j_call: TRBJ2-1; d_call: -; cdr3_nt: TGTGCCAGCAGCCCTCCTTCGGCCCAGTTCTTC; cdr3_aa: CASSPPSAQFF
clone_size: few; v_call: TRBV4-2; j_call: TRBJ1-2; d_call: -; cdr3_nt: TGTGCCAGCAGCCCCCCTCCGGGAGCAAACTATGGCTACACCTTC; cdr3_aa: CASSPPPGANYGYTF
clone_size: -; v_call: TRBV5-1; j_call: TRBJ2-3; d_call: -; cdr3_nt: TGCGCCAGCAGCTTTTCTCTCCCAGATACGCAGTATTTT; cdr3_aa: CASSFSLPDTQYF
clone_size: -; v_call: TRBV6-2/TRBV6-3; j_call: TRBJ2-7; d_call: -; cdr3_nt: TGTGCCAAGAGTCTAGGGTGGACCTACGAGCAGTACTTC; cdr3_aa: CAKSLGWTYEQYF
clone_size: -; v_call: TRBV20-1; j_call: TRBJ2-4; d_call: -; cdr3_nt: TGCAGTCCGTTGAGTTCCACTCTAGCCAAAAACATTCAGTACTTC; cdr3_aa: CSPLSSTLAKNIQYF
clone_size: -; v_call: TRBV7-2; j_call: TRBJ1-2; d_call: TRBD1; cdr3_nt: TGTGCCAGCAGCACCGGGACAGAAGCTAACTATGGCTACACCTTC; cdr3_aa: CASSTGTEANYGYTF
clone_size: few; v_call: TRBV20-1; j_call: TRBJ2-1; d_call: TRBD1; cdr3_nt: TGCAGTGCTAGGAAAACCGGGACAGGGATCTACAATGAGCAGTTCTTC; cdr3_aa: CSARKTGTGIYNEQFF
clone_size: -; v_call: TRBV24-1; j_call: TRBJ2-1; d_call: -; cdr3_nt: TGTGCCACCAGTGATTTCCAGGGTTATGAGCAGTTCTTC; cdr3_aa: CATSDFQGYEQFF
clone_size: -; v_call: TRBV6-5; j_call: TRBJ2-5; d_call: -; cdr3_nt: TGTGCCAGCAGTTACTCGATTTCCCCCGGGCGAGAGACCCAGTACTTC; cdr3_aa: CASSYSISPGRETQYF
clone_size: -; v_call: TRBV14; j_call: TRBJ2-1; d_call: -; cdr3_nt: TGTGCCAGCAGCAGCAGGGACTCCTACAATGAGCAGTCCTTC; cdr3_aa: CASSSRDSYNEQSF
clone_size: -; v_call: TRBV5-4; j_call: TRBJ2-7; d_call: TRBD1; cdr3_nt: TGTGCCAGCAGCTCTTCAGGGGGCCCTTCGAACGAGCAGTACTTC; cdr3_aa: CASSSSGGPSNEQYF
clone_size: -; v_call: TRBV12-3/TRBV12-4; j_call: TRBJ1-6; d_call: -; cdr3_nt: TGTGCCAGCAGGCCTAGCTTCGACGGACCTAATTCACCCCTCCACTTT; cdr3_aa: CASRPSFDGPNSPLHF
clone_size: -; v_call: TRBV29-1; j_call: TRBJ1-1; d_call: TRBD1; cdr3_nt: TGCAGCGCTTGGGACAGGGGGACGAACACTGAAGCTTTCTTT; cdr3_aa: CSAWDRGTNTEAFF
clone_size: -; v_call: TRBV20-1; j_call: TRBJ1-1; d_call: TRBD1; cdr3_nt: TGCAGTGCCAAAAGACAGGGAATGAGCACTGAAGCTTTCTTT; cdr3_aa: CSAKRQGMSTEAFF
clone_size: few; v_call: TRBV29-1; j_call: TRBJ2-1; d_call: TRBD2; cdr3_nt: TGCAGCGCTCTAGGACTAGCTCGTAGCAATGAGCAGTTCTTC; cdr3_aa: CSALGLARSNEQFF
clone_size: -; v_call: TRBV18; j_call: TRBJ2-5; d_call: -; cdr3_nt: TGTGCCAGCTCGGCCGGGACACTGGAGACCCAGTACTTC; cdr3_aa: CASSAGTLETQYF
clone_size: -; v_call: TRBV20-1; j_call: TRBJ2-5; d_call: TRBD2; cdr3_nt: TGCAGTGCTTCTAAGGGGCTAGCGGGAGGGCCTGGAGAGACCCAGTACTTC; cdr3_aa: CSASKGLAGGPGETQYF
clone_size: few; v_call: TRBV3-1; j_call: TRBJ2-1; d_call: -; cdr3_nt: TGTGCCAGCAGCCAAGTCGGGGGTACACAGTTCTTC; cdr3_aa: CASSQVGGTQFF
clone_size: many; v_call: TRBV18; j_call: TRBJ2-7; d_call: -; cdr3_nt: TGTGCCAGCTCACCAGGACGGGACTACGAGCAGTACTTC; cdr3_aa: CASSPGRDYEQYF
clone_size: -; v_call: TRBV6-2/TRBV6-3; j_call: TRBJ1-2; d_call: -; cdr3_nt: TGTGCCAGCACTTGGGTCGGAAACTATGGCTACACCTTC; cdr3_aa: CASTWVGNYGYTF
clone_size: -; v_call: TRBV28; j_call: TRBJ2-7; d_call: TRBD2; cdr3_nt: TGTGCCAGCAGCTTCCGGTGGGGGGGGGAGCAGTACTTC; cdr3_aa: CASSFRWGGEQYF
clone_size: -; v_call: TRBV7-2; j_call: TRBJ1-6; d_call: TRBD1; cdr3_nt: TGTGCCAGCAGCTTAGTGGGGACAGAGGGTTCACCCCTCCACTTT; cdr3_aa: CASSLVGTEGSPLHF
clone_size: few; v_call: TRBV12-3/TRBV12-4; j_call: TRBJ2-3; d_call: TRBD2; cdr3_nt: TGTGCCAGCAGTGGGGGACTAGCGGGTACAGATACGCAGTATTTT; cdr3_aa: CASSGGLAGTDTQYF